This TCR beta chain was captured in a study of PD-1 blockade in classical Hodgkin lymphoma. Study at large: Patients were infused with nivolumab 3 mg/kg every 2 weeks.

Profiling relied on immunoSEQ multiplex PCR, and the TCRdb table lists in-frame clones only, not all of them. The table lists a few thousand clones, about 70% of them singletons. The CDR3 has 16 residues. V was trimmed by 4 bases and J by 4 bases, leaving 19 bases between them. Germline V gene lookup returns CDR1 ENHRY and CDR2 SYGVKD. Time point specified: cycle 4 day 1 (C4D1), after five to seven weeks of nivolumab. The patients all showed relapse after autologous stem cell transplantation, while their brentuximab vedotin exposure varied. Thawed PBMCs underwent magnetic negative selection to obtain purified CD8+ T cells. Study findings and constraints: The study found that TCR diversity rose significantly by C4D1 in CD4+ but not CD8+ cells. Complete responders showed a baseline diversity that resembled the diversity of newly diagnosed patients. Causes of the repertoire differences remain undefined, possibly disease activity or prior therapy.

This clone was seen a handful of times. Its specificity is not known. The sample here was CD8+ T cells from blood, taken before the fourth cycle of nivolumab. The TCR originated in a human donor with classical Hodgkin lymphoma. J is TRBJ1-2 and V is TRBV10-3; possible D gene TRBD1, 6 bases. The CDR3 sequence is CAISVLLPAGVYGYTF. The CDR3 DNA reads as TGTGCCATCAGTGTCCTCCTCCCGGCAGGGGTCTATGGCTACACCTTC.